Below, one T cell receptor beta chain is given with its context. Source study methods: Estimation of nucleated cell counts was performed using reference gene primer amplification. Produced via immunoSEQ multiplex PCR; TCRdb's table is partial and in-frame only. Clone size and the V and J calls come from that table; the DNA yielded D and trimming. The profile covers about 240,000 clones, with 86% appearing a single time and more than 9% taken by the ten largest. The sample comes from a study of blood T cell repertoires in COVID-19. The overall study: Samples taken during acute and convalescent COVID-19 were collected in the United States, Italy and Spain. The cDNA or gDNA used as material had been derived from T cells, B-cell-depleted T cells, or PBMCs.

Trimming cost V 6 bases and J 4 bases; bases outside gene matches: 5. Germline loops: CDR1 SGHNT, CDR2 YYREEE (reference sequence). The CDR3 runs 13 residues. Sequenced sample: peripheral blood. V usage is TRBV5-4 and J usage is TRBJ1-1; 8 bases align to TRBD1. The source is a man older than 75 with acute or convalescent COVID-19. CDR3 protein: CASTTGGGTEAFF. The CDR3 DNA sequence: TGTGCCAGCACCACAGGGGGGGGCACTGAAGCTTTCTTT.